Sequencing of this T cell receptor beta chain was carried out in a study of circulating and synovial CD4+ cells in juvenile arthritis. V dropped 3 bases and J dropped 6 bases, with 20 bases sitting between them. CDR1 is KGHSH and CDR2 is LQKENI in the germline V gene. The CDR3 length is 16 residues. Sequencing was performed with immunoSEQ multiplex PCR; in TCRdb, only in-frame clones are kept and a portion is missing. The profile shows 32,000 or so clones, nearly 95% of them singletons. Study-wide results and limits: Compared with bulk blood, circulating pathogenic-like lymphocytes shared substantially more CDR3 sequences with synovial T cells.

For this clone: The antigen remains unidentified.

The source of this sequence is a human donor with juvenile idiopathic arthritis. The sample taken for sequencing was CD4+ T cells from blood. The rearrangement uses TRBV18 and TRBJ1-2; D is undetermined. The CDR3: CASSPSVGLTRDGYTF. The CDR3 nucleotides are TGTGCCAGCTCACCTAGTGTCGGACTCACGAGGGATGGCTACACCTTC.